One T cell receptor (beta chain) is described in this entry. Its antigen is still unknown. Germline V gives CDR1 MNHNY, CDR2 SVGAGI (reference sequence). The length of the CDR3 is 13 residues. The germline V and J ends were trimmed by 6 bases and 11 bases, with 17 bases remaining between them. All patients experienced relapse after autologous stem cell transplantation, and brentuximab vedotin exposure was variable. Complete response, partial response or progressive disease was each patient's best response. Repertoires were generated with immunoSEQ multiplex PCR, while TCRdb's copy carries only in-frame clones and drops some. The sample shows 100,000 or so clones, 85% to 90% of them seen only once. The data belong to a study of PD-1 blockade in classical Hodgkin lymphoma. The study's findings and limits: While CD8+ TCR diversity did not rise significantly by C4D1, CD4+ TCR diversity did. There remain no defined causes for the repertoire differences, which possibly reflect disease activity or prior therapy.

Sequencing used peripheral blood mononuclear cells (PBMCs), obtained before the second cycle of nivolumab. The source is a human donor with classical Hodgkin lymphoma. The chain employs TRBV6-6 and TRBJ2-1; TRBD1 is a possible D gene (6 bases). The CDR3 here is CASRGHLDSQQFF. The DNA for the CDR3 is TGTGCCAGCAGGGGCCACTTGGACAGTCAGCAGTTCTTC.